This T cell receptor (beta chain) was captured by sequencing in a study of cytomegalovirus exposure and HLA in healthy donors. General observations from the study: Later analysis demonstrated an association between a missense DCLRE1C variant and TCR beta V- and J-gene trimming. Looking again later, the authors saw that most CMV-associated TCR beta chains seemed HLA-restricted.

Worth noting for this clone: Its antigen is unidentified.

From germline, CDR1 is MNHEY and CDR2 SMNVEV (reference sequence). The V end was cut by 2 bases, the J end by 5 bases, with 10 bases between. The CDR3 has 13 amino acids. The PCR used 60 Vbeta and 13 Jbeta primers. TCRdb keeps only in-frame clones here, not all; method: immunoSEQ multiplex PCR. The data show approximately 120,000 clones, 73% seen once. The receptor was isolated from a man aged 35 to 55 in good health and CMV-seronegative. The sequencing input was PBMCs. This chain links TRBV27 with TRBJ2-7, with D possibly being TRBD2 (6 bases). CDR3: CASSLAGSNEQYF. The CDR3 nucleotides are TGTGCCAGCAGTTTAGCGGGGTCCAACGAGCAGTACTTC.